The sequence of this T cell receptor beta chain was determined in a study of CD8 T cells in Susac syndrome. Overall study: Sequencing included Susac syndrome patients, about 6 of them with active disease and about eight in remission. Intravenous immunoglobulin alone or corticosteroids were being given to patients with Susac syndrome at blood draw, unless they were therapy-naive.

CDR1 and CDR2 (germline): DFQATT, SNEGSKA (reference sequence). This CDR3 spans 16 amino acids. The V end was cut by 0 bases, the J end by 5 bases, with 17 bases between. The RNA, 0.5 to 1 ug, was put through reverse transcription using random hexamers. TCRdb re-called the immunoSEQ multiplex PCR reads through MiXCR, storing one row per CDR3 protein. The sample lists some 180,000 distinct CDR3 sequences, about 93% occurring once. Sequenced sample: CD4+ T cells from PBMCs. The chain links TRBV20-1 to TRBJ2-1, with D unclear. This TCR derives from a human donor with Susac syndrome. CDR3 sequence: CSARDVAVNVNNEQFF. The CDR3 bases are TGCAGTGCTAGAGATGTGGCTGTCAATGTCAACAATGAGCAGTTCTTC.